Following are 26 T cell receptor beta chains from one sample sequenced in a study of cytomegalovirus exposure and HLA in healthy donors. Researchers ran the PCR with 60 Vbeta and 13 Jbeta primers. TCRdb keeps only in-frame clones here, not all; method: immunoSEQ multiplex PCR. The sample yields fewer than 250,000 clones, approximately 70% seen once. The sequenced material came from PBMCs. The source of these receptors is a woman in her twenties or thirties in good health and CMV-seropositive.

As concerns this clone: At one of its ends the junction is not consistent with the germline gene, which may arise from a read error. The chain combines TRBV7-9 with TRBJ2-7; 9 bases fit TRBD1. CDR1 is SEHNR and CDR2 is FQNEAQ in the germline V gene (reference sequence). This CDR3 region has 14 residues. The CDR3 protein is CSSSGRDRVYEQYF. The CDR3 DNA follows: TGTTCCAGCAGCGGGCGGGACAGGGTTTACGAGCAGTACTTC.

This clone was found a few times. The chain recombines TRBV4-1 with TRBJ1-1; D remains unclear. The V end lost 2 bases, the J end lost 3 bases, and 16 bases lay between the germline ends. Germline V CDR1 and CDR2: MGHRA, YSYEKL. This CDR3 region has 16 residues. CDR3 nucleotides: TGCGCCAGCAGCCAATCCGCGGCCTCTATGGACACTGAAGCTTTCTTT. Its translation is CASSQSAASMDTEAFF.

The chain combines TRBV5-1 with TRBJ2-1; 10 positions agree with TRBD2. The V segment lost 3 bases and the J segment 3 bases; nucleotides outside the gene matches: 6. The CDR3 has 16 amino acids. Germline V gene lookup returns CDR1 SGHRS and CDR2 YFSETQ. The CDR3 DNA is TGCGCCAGCAGCTCTTCCCCTAGCGGGAGCTACAATGAGCAGTTCTTC. It specifies CASSSSPSGSYNEQFF.

V usage is TRBV2 and J usage is TRBJ1-5; 7 nucleotides match TRBD1. Germline CDR1 and CDR2: SNHLY and FYNNEI. There are 15 residues in the CDR3. The V and J ends lost 6 bases and 0 bases, in that order; junction bases with no gene match: 5. CDR3 in DNA: TGTGCCAGCAGGGGGACAGAGAATAGCAATCAGCCCCAGCATTTT. Amino acids: CASRGTENSNQPQHF. Full variable domain (remainder filled in from reference TRBV2 and TRBJ1-5): EPEVTQTPSHQVTQMGQEVILRCVPISNHLYFYWYRQILGQKVEFLVSFYNNEISEKSEIFDDQFSVERPDGSNFTLKIRSTKLEDSAMYFCASRGTENSNQPQHFGDGTRLSIL.

CDR3 nucleotides: TGTGCCAGCTATACGGGACAGGGGGCGTTAGAGCAGTACTTC. This gives the protein CASYTGQGALEQYF. The chain employs TRBV2 and TRBJ2-7; TRBD1 matches at 12 bases. The V gene's germline CDR1 is SNHLY and CDR2 FYNNEI. The CDR3 totals 14 residues. J gave up 7 bases and V 8 bases, and 9 bases lay outside the gene matches.

The V gene is TRBV6-4, the J gene TRBJ1-1, with D hard to call. Germline lookup yields CDR1 MRHNA and CDR2 SNTAGT. The CDR3 is 15 amino acids. Between the trimmed V and J ends, which lost 2 bases and 7 bases, there was a span of 17 bases. The CDR3 sequence is CASSDRSAGLSEAFF. The CDR3 nucleotides read TGTGCCAGCAGTGACCGGTCAGCGGGATTAAGTGAAGCTTTCTTT.

This chain connects TRBV5-6 to TRBJ2-1, with D perhaps matching TRBD2 (5 bases). The V end was cut by 6 bases, the J end by 4 bases, with 14 bases between. This CDR3 is built from 14 residues. CDR1 and CDR2 from the germline V gene are SGHDT and YYEEEE. CDR3 bases: TGTGCCAGCAACTTAGAGGGTGTATACAATGAGCAGTTCTTC. Its protein is CASNLEGVYNEQFF.

V usage is TRBV10-2 and J usage is TRBJ1-1; 7 bases are shared with TRBD1. This CDR3 is built from 14 residues. Per the germline V gene, CDR1 is WSHSY and CDR2 is SAAADI. J gave up 2 bases and V 6 bases, and 6 bases lay outside the gene matches. The CDR3 reads CASRAGTANTEAFF. The CDR3 region has the DNA TGCGCCAGCAGGGCCGGGACAGCTAACACTGAAGCTTTCTTT.

This clone was seen only a few times. The chain recombines TRBV9 with TRBJ1-5; D call uncertain. Between the trimmed V and J ends, which lost 2 bases and 0 bases, there was a span of 3 bases. Per germline, CDR1 SGDLS and CDR2 YYNGEE. The CDR3 extends over 13 amino acids. CDR3 region: CASSVSSNQPQHF. The CDR3 DNA reads TGTGCCAGCAGCGTCAGTAGCAATCAGCCCCAGCATTTT. Using reference TRBV9 and TRBJ1-5 for the parts outside the CDR3, the full variable domain is DSGVTQTPKHLITATGQRVTLRCSPRSGDLSVYWYQQSLDQGLQFLIQYYNGEERAKGNILERFSAQQFPDLHSELNLSSLELGDSALYFCASSVSSNQPQHFGDGTRLSIL.

The V gene is TRBV5-1, the J gene TRBJ1-2, with 12 positions matching TRBD1. This CDR3 has 14 residues. Germline V gene sequence: CDR1 SGHRS, CDR2 YFSETQ. J lost 4 bases, V lost 5 bases, and 3 bases had no gene match. The CDR3 protein is CASRWDRGLYGYTF. The DNA for the CDR3 is TGCGCCAGCAGGTGGGACAGGGGGCTCTATGGCTACACCTTC. The full variable domain, with the rest looked up from reference TRBV5-1 and TRBJ1-2, is KAGVTQTPRYLIKTRGQQVTLSCSPISGHRSVSWYQQTPGQGLQFLFEYFSETQRNKGNFPGRFSGRQFSNSRSEMNVSTLELGDSALYLCASRWDRGLYGYTFGSGTRLTVV.

The V call is TRBV11-2, the J call TRBJ2-5; TRBD2 might be the D (5 bases). The J call could be wrong; TRBJ2-7 is a better fit for the DNA end. Germline CDR1 SGHAT, CDR2 FQNNGV. The CDR3 has 14 amino acids. CDR3 sequence: CASSLSRASDEQYF. The CDR3 bases are TGTGCCAGCAGCTTATCGCGGGCAAGCGACGAGCAGTACTTC.

The chain carries TRBV19 and TRBJ2-1; D unresolved. Trimming cost V 0 bases and J 2 bases, with 8 bases left between them. The CDR3 is made up of 15 amino acids. The germline gives CDR1 LNHDA, CDR2 SQIVND (reference sequence). As DNA, the CDR3 is TGTGCCAGTAGTATAGATCGAGACACCTACAATGAGCAGTTCTTC. This translates into CASSIDRDTYNEQFF.

The gene calls are TRBV9 and TRBJ1-1, with D possibly being TRBD1 (5 bases). V was shortened by 0 bases and J by 1 base, with 13 bases between the two germline ends. The CDR3 sequence is 16 residues long. Germline V gene sequence: CDR1 SGDLS, CDR2 YYNGEE. CDR3 sequence: CASSVVHGGENTEAFF. In nucleotides, the CDR3 is TGTGCCAGCAGCGTAGTTCATGGGGGGGAGAACACTGAAGCTTTCTTT.

The gene calls are TRBV11-3 and TRBJ2-3; TRBD2 aligns across 7 bases. Germline values: CDR1 SGHNT, CDR2 YENEEA. The CDR3 is 15 residues long. The ends lost 5 bases at V and 0 bases at J; junction bases unmatched: 5. The CDR3 DNA reads as TGTGCCAGCAGCCTCACTAGCGTTAGCACAGATACGCAGTATTTT. Its protein is CASSLTSVSTDTQYF. The full variable domain, in which reference TRBV11-3 and TRBJ2-3 provide the parts outside the CDR3, is EAGVVQSPRYKIIEKKQPVAFWCNPISGHNTLYWYLQNLGQGPELLIRYENEEAVDDSQLPKDRFSAERLKGVDSTLKIQPAELGDSAVYLCASSLTSVSTDTQYFGPGTRLTVL.

The V call is TRBV5-4, the J call TRBJ2-5; D possibly corresponds to TRBD2 (5 bases). The tail of the sequence fits TRBJ2-7 better, so the J call may be wrong. The CDR3 is 15 residues long. In germline, CDR1 is SGHNT, CDR2 YYREEE (reference sequence). CDR3 DNA sequence: TGTGCCAGCTCCCCCCAGCCTAGAGAGGGCAACGAGCAGTACTTC. Translation: CASSPQPREGNEQYF.

This chain joins TRBV11-2 and TRBJ2-5, with 7 positions matching TRBD2. V lost 5 bases and J lost 9; bases outside the gene matches: 12. Germline lookup yields CDR1 SGHAT and CDR2 FQNNGV. The CDR3 runs 14 residues. The CDR3 bases are TGTGCCAGCAGCCGACTAGCTGAACTCCCGGCCCAGTACTTC. It codes for CASSRLAELPAQYF. Together with reference TRBV11-2 and TRBJ2-5, the CDR3 gives the full variable domain: EAGVAQSPRYKIIEKRQSVAFWCNPISGHATLYWYQQILGQGPKLLIQFQNNGVVDDSQLPKDRFSAERLKGVDSTLKIQPAKLEDSAVYLCASSRLAELPAQYFGPGTRLLVL.

The chain recombines TRBV5-1 with TRBJ1-4, with 7 nucleotides matching TRBD1. The CDR3 is made up of 14 amino acids. Germline V gene sequence: CDR1 SGHRS, CDR2 YFSETQ. Trimming took 4 bases from V and 8 from J; bases not matched to a gene: 8. The CDR3 nucleotides read TGCGCCAGCAGCCAGGGACAGATAGAAGAAAAACTGTTTTTT. This codes for CASSQGQIEEKLFF.

The rearrangement links TRBV5-4 to TRBJ2-1, with D perhaps TRBD2 (6 bases). CDR3 size: 12 residues. The germline V and J ends were trimmed by 4 bases and 9 bases, with 11 bases remaining between them. The germline V gene encodes CDR1 SGHNT and CDR2 YYREEE (reference sequence). CDR3 DNA: TGTGCCAGCAGCCAGACTAGAGGTGAGCAGTTCTTC. It codes for CASSQTRGEQFF. Using reference TRBV5-4 and TRBJ2-1 for the parts outside the CDR3, the full variable domain is ETGVTQSPTHLIKTRGQQVTLRCSSQSGHNTVSWYQQALGQGPQFIFQYYREEENGRGNFPPRFSGLQFPNYSSELNVNALELDDSALYLCASSQTRGEQFFGPGTRLTVL.

This clone qualifies as hyperexpanded. This chain connects TRBV10-1 to TRBJ2-7, with 12 bases fitting TRBD2. CDR1 is WNHNN, CDR2 SYGVQD, per germline (reference sequence). V lost 1 base and J lost 5; bases outside the gene matches: 6. The CDR3 loop spans 16 amino acids. The CDR3 coding sequence is TGCGCCAGCAGTGAGTTGACTAGCGGGAGTGAGAACGAGCAGTACTTC. As protein: CASSELTSGSENEQYF.

V and J are TRBV28 and TRBJ2-1; D call uncertain. Germline CDR1 is MDHEN and CDR2 is SYDVKM. Deletions cut 3 bases from V and 8 bases from J, with 17 bases between. This CDR3 has 15 residues. The CDR3 DNA sequence: TGTGCCAGCAGTTTCTCTCGAGAGGATGGCGATGAGCAGTTCTTC. It specifies CASSFSREDGDEQFF.

In this sample, this clone turned up many times. The chain carries TRBV6-1 and TRBJ1-1, with unresolved D. CDR1 is MNHNS and CDR2 is SASEGT in the germline V gene. The CDR3 length is 13 residues. Deletions cut 4 bases from V and 1 base from J, with 7 bases between. The CDR3 DNA reads as TGTGCCAGCAGTGCCATAGAGAACACTGAAGCTTTCTTT. This encodes CASSAIENTEAFF.

The chain joins TRBV6-4 to TRBJ1-1; possible D gene TRBD1, 5 bases. This CDR3 spans 15 amino acids. V was pared by 1 base and J by 0 bases, with 9 bases between. Germline V gives CDR1 MRHNA, CDR2 SNTAGT. CDR3 bases: TGTGCCAGCAGTGACTGGGGCGGGGTGAACACTGAAGCTTTCTTT. It codes for CASSDWGGVNTEAFF.

This clone was detected a few times. CDR3 amino acids: CASSFRGGGTGELFF. The CDR3 nucleotides are TGTGCCAGCAGTTTCCGGGGAGGAGGCACCGGGGAGCTGTTTTTT. V usage is TRBV6-1 and J usage is TRBJ2-2, with D possibly TRBD2 on 6 matching bases. Germline V lookup: CDR1 MNHNS, CDR2 SASEGT. The CDR3 covers 15 residues. With 5 bases removed from V and 4 bases from J, the gap between germline ends came to 14 bases.

This clone was recorded once. The J gene is TRBJ1-1, the V gene TRBV20-1, with D possibly matching TRBD1 (6 bases). CDR3 size: 11 residues. Trimming removed 6 bases at V and 6 bases at J, with 11 bases between. CDR1 is DFQATT and CDR2 is SNEGSKA in the germline V gene (reference sequence). This chain's CDR3 is CSALQGPEAFF. In DNA form, the CDR3 reads TGCAGTGCCCTCCAGGGGCCTGAAGCTTTCTTT.

In DNA form, the CDR3 reads TGTGCCAGCAGTGGACCTCCGGGACTAGCGGGAGGCACAGATACGCAGTATTTT. Translated: CASSGPPGLAGGTDTQYF. This rearrangement joins TRBV6-1 to TRBJ2-3; 14 bases are shared with TRBD2. The CDR3 totals 18 residues. Trimming cost V 4 bases and J 1 base; bases outside gene matches: 7. The germline CDR1 and CDR2 sequences are MNHNS and SASEGT.

This clone was observed a few times. Other DNA sequences in this sample translate to the same CDR3. J is TRBJ1-1 and V is TRBV7-9; D possibly corresponds to TRBD1 (6 bases). The CDR3 is 16 residues long. V lost 5 bases and J 3 bases, leaving 19 bases between the germline ends. Germline V gives CDR1 SEHNR, CDR2 FQNEAQ (reference sequence). The CDR3 DNA follows: TGTGCCAGCAGCGCAGACAGGTCTCAAAAGGACACTGAAGCTTTCTTT. It encodes CASSADRSQKDTEAFF. Together with reference TRBV7-9 and TRBJ1-1, the CDR3 gives the full variable domain: DTGVSQNPRHKITKRGQNVTFRCDPISEHNRLYWYRQTLGQGPEFLTYFQNEAQLEKSRLLSDRFSAERPKGSFSTLEIQRTEQGDSAMYLCASSADRSQKDTEAFFGQGTRLTVV.